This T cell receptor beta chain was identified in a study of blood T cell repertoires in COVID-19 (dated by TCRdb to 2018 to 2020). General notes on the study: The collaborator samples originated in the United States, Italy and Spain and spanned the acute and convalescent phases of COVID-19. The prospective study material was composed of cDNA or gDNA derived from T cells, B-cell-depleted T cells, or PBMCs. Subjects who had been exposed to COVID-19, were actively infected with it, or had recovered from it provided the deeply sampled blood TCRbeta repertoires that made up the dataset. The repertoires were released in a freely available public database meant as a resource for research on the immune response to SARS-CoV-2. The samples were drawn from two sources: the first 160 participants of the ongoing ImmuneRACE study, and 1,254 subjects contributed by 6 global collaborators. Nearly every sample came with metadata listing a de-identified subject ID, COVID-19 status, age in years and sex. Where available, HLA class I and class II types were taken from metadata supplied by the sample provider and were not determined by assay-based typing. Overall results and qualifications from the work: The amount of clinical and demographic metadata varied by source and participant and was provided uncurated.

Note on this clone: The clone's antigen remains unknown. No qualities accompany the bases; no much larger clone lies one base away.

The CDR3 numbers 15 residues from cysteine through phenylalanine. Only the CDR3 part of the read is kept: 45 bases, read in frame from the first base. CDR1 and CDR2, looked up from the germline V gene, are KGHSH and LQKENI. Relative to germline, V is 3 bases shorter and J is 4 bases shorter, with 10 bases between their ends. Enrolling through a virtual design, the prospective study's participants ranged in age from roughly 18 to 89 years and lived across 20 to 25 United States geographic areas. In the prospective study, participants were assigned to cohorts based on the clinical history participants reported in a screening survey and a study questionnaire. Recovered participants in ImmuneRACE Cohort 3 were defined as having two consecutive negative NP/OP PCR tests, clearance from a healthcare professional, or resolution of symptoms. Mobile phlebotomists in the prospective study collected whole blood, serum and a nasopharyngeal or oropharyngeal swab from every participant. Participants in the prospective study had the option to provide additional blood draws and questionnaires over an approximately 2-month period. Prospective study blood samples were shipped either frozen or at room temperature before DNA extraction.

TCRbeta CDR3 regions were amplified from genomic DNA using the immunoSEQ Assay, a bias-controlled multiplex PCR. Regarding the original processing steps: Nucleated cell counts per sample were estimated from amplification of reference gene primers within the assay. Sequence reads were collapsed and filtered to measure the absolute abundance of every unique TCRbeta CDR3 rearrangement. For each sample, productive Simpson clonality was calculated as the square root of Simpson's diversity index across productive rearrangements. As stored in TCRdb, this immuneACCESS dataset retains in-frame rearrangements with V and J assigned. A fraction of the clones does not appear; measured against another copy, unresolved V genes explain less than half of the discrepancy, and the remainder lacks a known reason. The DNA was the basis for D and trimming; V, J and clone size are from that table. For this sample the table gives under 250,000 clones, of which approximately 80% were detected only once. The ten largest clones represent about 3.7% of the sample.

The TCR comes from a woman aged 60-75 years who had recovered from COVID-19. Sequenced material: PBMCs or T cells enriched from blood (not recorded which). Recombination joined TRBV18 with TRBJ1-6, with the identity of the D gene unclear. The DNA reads TGTGCCAGCTCACCCCGAAGGGAGTATAATTCACCCCTCCACTTT. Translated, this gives CASSPRREYNSPLHF.